This passage covers 10 T cell receptor beta chains from one sample sequenced in a study of technical replicates of blood from a few donors. Clones were read by immunoSEQ multiplex PCR, and TCRdb kept only the in-frame ones, dropping some. The sample holds about 94,000 clones, approximately 95% seen once. The sample taken for sequencing was T cells isolated from PBMCs. The receptors were sampled from a human donor in good health.

This chain uses TRBV10-3 with TRBJ1-1, with 9 positions matching TRBD1. CDR1 is ENHRY and CDR2 is SYGVKD in the germline V gene. Trimming at V came to 7 bases and at J to 5 bases, leaving 5 bases not matched to a gene. CDR3 length: 13 residues. The CDR3 nucleotides are TGTGCCATCACGGGACAGGGACAGACTGAAGCTTTCTTT. Translation: CAITGQGQTEAFF.

This CDR3 reads CASSQDQGVRYGYTF. In DNA, the CDR3 is TGCGCCAGCAGCCAAGATCAGGGGGTTCGATATGGCTACACCTTC. V is TRBV4-1 and J is TRBJ1-2, with 7 nucleotides matching TRBD1. The trim removed 0 bases at V and 5 bases at J, leaving 6 bases unmatched. Germline lookup yields CDR1 MGHRA and CDR2 YSYEKL. The CDR3 is made up of 15 amino acids.

The chain joins TRBV10-1 to TRBJ2-7, with 9 bases lining up with TRBD2. This CDR3 contains 20 residues. Unmatched junction bases numbered 23, after V lost 0 bases and J lost 8 bases. The V gene's germline CDR1 is WNHNN and CDR2 SYGVQD (reference sequence). The CDR3 reads CASSESWTSDYSGQAYKQYF. The CDR3 DNA reads as TGCGCCAGCAGTGAGTCATGGACTAGCGACTACTCGGGCCAAGCGTATAAGCAGTACTTC.

This clone was observed a single time. Other nucleotide sequences from this sample produce the same CDR3. The J gene is TRBJ2-7, the V gene TRBV4-1; TRBD2 agrees at 9 bases. This CDR3 contains 14 residues. Germline V gene lookup returns CDR1 MGHRA and CDR2 YSYEKL. J lost 4 bases, V lost 3 bases, and 4 bases had no gene match. The CDR3 DNA reads as TGCGCCAGCAGCCAGGGTAGCGGGAGTTACGAGCAGTACTTC. The encoded protein is CASSQGSGSYEQYF.

The genes are TRBV7-9 and TRBJ1-1; TRBD1 is a possible D gene (6 bases). V lost 3 bases and J lost 4, with 9 bases in between. The CDR3 runs 13 residues. CDR1 and CDR2 from the germline V gene are SEHNR and FQNEAQ (reference sequence). The CDR3 loop is CASSFQGSTEAFF. CDR3 coding DNA: TGTGCCAGCAGCTTTCAGGGGTCCACTGAAGCTTTCTTT.

The rearrangement joins TRBV5-1 to TRBJ2-5; 10 positions agree with TRBD2. V trimming: 1 base; J trimming: 3 bases; junction bases outside the gene matches: 3. There are 15 residues in the CDR3. Germline V lookup: CDR1 SGHRS, CDR2 YFSETQ. CDR3 in amino acids: CASSLSTSGKETQYF. CDR3 DNA sequence: TGCGCCAGCAGCTTGTCTACTAGCGGGAAAGAGACCCAGTACTTC.

This clone has only one observation. The chain is built from TRBV6-5 and TRBJ2-2, with a tentative D call TRBD1 (5 bases). V was pared by 3 bases and J by 2 bases, with 13 bases between. This CDR3 contains 16 residues. CDR1 and CDR2 from the germline V gene are MNHEY and SVGAGI. The CDR3 is CASSYWGRVNTGELFF. CDR3 nucleotide sequence: TGTGCCAGCAGTTATTGGGGCAGGGTAAACACCGGGGAGCTGTTTTTT.

This clone came up once. This rearrangement joins TRBV5-1 to TRBJ1-2; TRBD1 is a possible D gene (5 bases). The CDR3 runs 14 residues. Trimming removed 0 bases at V and 3 bases at J, with 9 bases between. Per the germline V gene, CDR1 is SGHRS and CDR2 is YFSETQ. The CDR3 here is CASSLGRGDYGYTF. CDR3 DNA: TGCGCCAGCAGCTTGGGTCGGGGGGACTATGGCTACACCTTC.

V gene TRBV5-8 combines with J gene TRBJ2-7, with 8 nucleotides matching TRBD1. Germline loops: CDR1 SGHTS, CDR2 YDEGEE. With 0 bases clipped from V and 2 bases from J, the junction kept 4 bases outside the gene matches. The CDR3 covers 15 residues. CDR3 coding DNA: TGTGCCAGCAGCTTGGGGCAGGGGGCGACCTACGAGCAGTACTTC. Translation gives CASSLGQGATYEQYF.

For the CDR3, the DNA is TGTGCCATCAGTCCTGACAACTACGAGCAGTACTTC. Protein sequence: CAISPDNYEQYF. This chain connects TRBV10-3 to TRBJ2-7; D remains unclear. Trimming cost V 5 bases and J 3 bases, with 8 bases left between them. The CDR3 length is 12 residues. The V gene's germline CDR1 is ENHRY and CDR2 SYGVKD.